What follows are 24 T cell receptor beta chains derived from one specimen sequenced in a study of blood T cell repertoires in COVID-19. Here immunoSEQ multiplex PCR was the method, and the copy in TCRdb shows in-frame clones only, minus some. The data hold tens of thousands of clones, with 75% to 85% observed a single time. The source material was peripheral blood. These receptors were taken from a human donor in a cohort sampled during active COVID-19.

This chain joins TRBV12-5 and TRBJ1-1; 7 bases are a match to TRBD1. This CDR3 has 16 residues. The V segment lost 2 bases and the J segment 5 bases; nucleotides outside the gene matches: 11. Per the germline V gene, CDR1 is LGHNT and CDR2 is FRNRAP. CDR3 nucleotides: TGTGCTAGTGGTTTGCCAACCCTGGGACAGTGGACTGAAGCTTTCTTT. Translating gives CASGLPTLGQWTEAFF. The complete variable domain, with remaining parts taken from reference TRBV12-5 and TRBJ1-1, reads DARVTQTPRHKVTEMGQEVTMRCQPILGHNTVFWYRQTMMQGLELLAYFRNRAPLDDSGMPKDRFSAEMPDATLATLKIQPSEPRDSAVYFCASGLPTLGQWTEAFFGQGTRLTVV.

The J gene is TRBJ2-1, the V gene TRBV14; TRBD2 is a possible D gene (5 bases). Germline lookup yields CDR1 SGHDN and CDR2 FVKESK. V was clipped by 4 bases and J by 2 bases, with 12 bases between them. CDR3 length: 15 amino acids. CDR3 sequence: CASSRGAPTYNEQFF. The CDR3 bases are TGTGCCAGCAGCCGGGGAGCGCCCACCTACAATGAGCAGTTCTTC. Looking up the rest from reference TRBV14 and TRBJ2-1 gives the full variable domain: EAGVTQFPSHSVIEKGQTVTLRCDPISGHDNLYWYRRVMGKEIKFLLHFVKESKQDESGMPNNRFLAERTGGTYSTLKVQPAELEDSGVYFCASSRGAPTYNEQFFGPGTRLTVL.

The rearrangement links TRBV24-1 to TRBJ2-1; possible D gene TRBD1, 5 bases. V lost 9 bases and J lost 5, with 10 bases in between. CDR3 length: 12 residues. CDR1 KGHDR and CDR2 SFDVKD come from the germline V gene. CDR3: CATEKGNNEQFF. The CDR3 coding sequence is TGTGCCACCGAGAAGGGGAACAATGAGCAGTTCTTC.

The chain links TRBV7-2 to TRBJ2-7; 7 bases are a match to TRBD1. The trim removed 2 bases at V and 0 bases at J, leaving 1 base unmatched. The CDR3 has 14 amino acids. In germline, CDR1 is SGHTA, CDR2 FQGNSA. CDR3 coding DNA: TGTGCCAGCAGCTTACAGGGGGACTCCTACGAGCAGTACTTC. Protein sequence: CASSLQGDSYEQYF.

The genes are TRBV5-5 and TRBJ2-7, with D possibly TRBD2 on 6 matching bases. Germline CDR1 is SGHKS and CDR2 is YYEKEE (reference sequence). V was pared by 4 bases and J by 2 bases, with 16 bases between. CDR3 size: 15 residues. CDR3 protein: CASSRGLAEPYEQYF. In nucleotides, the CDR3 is TGTGCCAGCAGCCGGGGACTTGCTGAACCCTACGAGCAGTACTTC. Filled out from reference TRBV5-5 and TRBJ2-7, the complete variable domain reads DAGVTQSPTHLIKTRGQQVTLRCSPISGHKSVSWYQQVLGQGPQFIFQYYEKEERGRGNFPDRFSARQFPNYSSELNVNALLLGDSALYLCASSRGLAEPYEQYFGPGTRLTVT.

The CDR3 loop is CASSQFQQGAVTGELFF. As DNA, the CDR3 is TGTGCCAGCAGCCAATTCCAACAGGGGGCAGTCACCGGGGAGCTGTTTTTT. This chain uses TRBV3-1 (or the pseudogene TRBV3-2) with TRBJ2-2; 9 bases map to TRBD1. In germline, CDR1 is LGHDT, CDR2 YNNKEL (reference sequence). CDR3 length: 17 residues. After removal of 2 bases from V and 4 bases from J, the junction contained 8 bases not matched to a gene.

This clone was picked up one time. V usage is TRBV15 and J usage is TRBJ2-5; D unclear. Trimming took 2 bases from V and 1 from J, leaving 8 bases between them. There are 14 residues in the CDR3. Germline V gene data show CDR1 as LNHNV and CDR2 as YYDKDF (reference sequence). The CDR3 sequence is CATSRNSGQETQYF. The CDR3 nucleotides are TGTGCCACCAGCAGAAACTCGGGCCAAGAGACCCAGTACTTC.

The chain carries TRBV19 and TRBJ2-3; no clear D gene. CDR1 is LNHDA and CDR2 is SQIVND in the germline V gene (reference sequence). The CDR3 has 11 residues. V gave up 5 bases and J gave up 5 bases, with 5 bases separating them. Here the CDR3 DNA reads TGTGCCAGTAGTCACGGAGATACGCAGTATTTT. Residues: CASSHGDTQYF.

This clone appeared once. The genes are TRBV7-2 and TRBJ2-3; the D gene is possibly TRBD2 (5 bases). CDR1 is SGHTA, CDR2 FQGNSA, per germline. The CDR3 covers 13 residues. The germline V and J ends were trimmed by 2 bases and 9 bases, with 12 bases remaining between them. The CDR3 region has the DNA TGTGCCAGCAGCTTACCGGACTCTGGGACGCAGTATTTT. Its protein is CASSLPDSGTQYF.

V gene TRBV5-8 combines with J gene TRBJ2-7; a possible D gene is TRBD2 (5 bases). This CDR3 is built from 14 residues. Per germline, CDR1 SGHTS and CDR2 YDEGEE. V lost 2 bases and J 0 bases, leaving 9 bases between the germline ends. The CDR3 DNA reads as TGTGCCAGCAGCTTCAAAGGGAGCTCCTACGAGCAGTACTTC. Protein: CASSFKGSSYEQYF.

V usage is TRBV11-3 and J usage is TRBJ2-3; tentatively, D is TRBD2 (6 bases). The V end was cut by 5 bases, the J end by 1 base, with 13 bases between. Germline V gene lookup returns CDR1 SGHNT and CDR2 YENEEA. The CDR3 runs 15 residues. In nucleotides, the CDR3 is TGTGCCAGCAGCCCGGGGGTTCAGGGCACAGATACGCAGTATTTT. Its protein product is CASSPGVQGTDTQYF.

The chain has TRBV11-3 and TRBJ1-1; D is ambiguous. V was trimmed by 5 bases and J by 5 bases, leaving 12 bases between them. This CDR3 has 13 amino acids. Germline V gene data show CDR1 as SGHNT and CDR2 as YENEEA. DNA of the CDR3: TGTGCCAGCAGCACAAGTCAAAATACTGAAGCTTTCTTT. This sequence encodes CASSTSQNTEAFF.

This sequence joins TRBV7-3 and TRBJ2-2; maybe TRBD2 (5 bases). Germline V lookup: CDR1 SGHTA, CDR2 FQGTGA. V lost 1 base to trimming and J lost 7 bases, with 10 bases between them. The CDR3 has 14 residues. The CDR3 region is CASSLRGSRGELFF. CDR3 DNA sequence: TGTGCCAGCAGCTTAAGAGGGAGTCGCGGGGAGCTGTTTTTT.

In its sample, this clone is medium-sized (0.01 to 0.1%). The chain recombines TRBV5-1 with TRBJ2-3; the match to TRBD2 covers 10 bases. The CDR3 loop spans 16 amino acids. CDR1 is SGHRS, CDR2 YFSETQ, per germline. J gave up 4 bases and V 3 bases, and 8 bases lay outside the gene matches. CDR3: CASSSEVAGGADTQYF. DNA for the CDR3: TGCGCCAGCAGCTCGGAGGTAGCGGGAGGAGCAGATACGCAGTATTTT.

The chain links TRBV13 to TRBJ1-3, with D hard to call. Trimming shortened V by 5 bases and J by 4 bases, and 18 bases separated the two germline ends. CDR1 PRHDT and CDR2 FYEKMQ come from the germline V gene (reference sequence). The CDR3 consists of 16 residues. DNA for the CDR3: TGTGCCAGCAGCCAAGCGCCGGGGTGGGTGGGAAACACCATATATTTT. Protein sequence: CASSQAPGWVGNTIYF.

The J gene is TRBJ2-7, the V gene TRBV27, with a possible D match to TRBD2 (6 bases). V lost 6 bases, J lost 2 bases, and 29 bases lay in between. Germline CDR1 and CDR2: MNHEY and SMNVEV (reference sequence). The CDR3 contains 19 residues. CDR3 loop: CASRTGHSPSGRRTYEQYF. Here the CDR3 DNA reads TGTGCCAGCAGGACTGGACACAGCCCGAGCGGGCGCCGAACCTACGAGCAGTACTTC.

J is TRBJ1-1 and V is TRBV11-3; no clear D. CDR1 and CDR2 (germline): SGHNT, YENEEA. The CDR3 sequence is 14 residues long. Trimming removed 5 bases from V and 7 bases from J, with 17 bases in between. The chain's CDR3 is CASSRSAETGEAFF. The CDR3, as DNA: TGTGCCAGCAGCCGATCTGCGGAGACCGGTGAAGCTTTCTTT.

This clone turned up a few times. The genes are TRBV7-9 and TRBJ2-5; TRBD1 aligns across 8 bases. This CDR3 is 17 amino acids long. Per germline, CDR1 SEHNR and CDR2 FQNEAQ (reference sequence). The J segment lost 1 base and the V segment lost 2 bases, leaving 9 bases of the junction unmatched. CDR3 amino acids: CASSLPRTGKGQETQYF. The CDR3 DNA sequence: TGTGCCAGCAGCTTACCTCGGACAGGGAAGGGCCAAGAGACCCAGTACTTC.

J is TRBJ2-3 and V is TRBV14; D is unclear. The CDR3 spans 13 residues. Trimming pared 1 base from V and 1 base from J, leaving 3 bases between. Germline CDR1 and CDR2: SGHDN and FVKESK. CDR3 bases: TGTGCCAGCAGCCAAGCCGGCACAGATACGCAGTATTTT. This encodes CASSQAGTDTQYF.

CDR3 bases: TGTGCCAGCAGCTTGGGGACTAGCGGGAGGGCCGTGTACAATGAGCAGTTCTTC. Its translation is CASSLGTSGRAVYNEQFF. The V call is TRBV5-4, the J call TRBJ2-1; 15 nucleotides match TRBD2. This CDR3 has 18 residues. CDR1 SGHNT and CDR2 YYREEE come from the germline V gene (reference sequence). The ends lost 0 bases at V and 4 bases at J; junction bases unmatched: 5.

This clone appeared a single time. The CDR3 DNA sequence: TGTGCCAGTACCCGAGGACAGGGGTACAATGAGCAGTTCTTC. Protein: CASTRGQGYNEQFF. The chain combines TRBV13 with TRBJ2-1, with 9 bases lining up with TRBD1. With 9 bases clipped from V and 4 bases from J, the junction kept 7 bases outside the gene matches. The germline V gene has CDR1 PRHDT and CDR2 FYEKMQ (reference sequence). The CDR3 loop spans 14 amino acids. Together with reference TRBV13 and TRBJ2-1, the CDR3 gives the full variable domain: AAGVIQSPRHLIKEKRETATLKCYPIPRHDTVYWYQQGPGQDPQFLISFYEKMQSDKGSIPDRFSAQQFSDYHSELNMSSLELGDSALYFCASTRGQGYNEQFFGPGTRLTVL.

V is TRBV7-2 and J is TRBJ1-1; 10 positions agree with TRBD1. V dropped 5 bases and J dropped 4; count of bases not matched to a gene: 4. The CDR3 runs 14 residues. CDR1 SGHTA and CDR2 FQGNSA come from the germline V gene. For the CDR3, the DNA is TGTGCCAGCAGCAACCGACAGGGGGCCACTGAAGCTTTCTTT. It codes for CASSNRQGATEAFF.

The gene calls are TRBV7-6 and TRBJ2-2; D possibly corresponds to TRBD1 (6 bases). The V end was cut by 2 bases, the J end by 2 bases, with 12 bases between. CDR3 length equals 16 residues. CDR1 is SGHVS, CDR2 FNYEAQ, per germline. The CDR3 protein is CASSLRAGTNTGELFF. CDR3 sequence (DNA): TGTGCCAGCAGCTTACGCGCCGGGACAAACACCGGGGAGCTGTTTTTT.

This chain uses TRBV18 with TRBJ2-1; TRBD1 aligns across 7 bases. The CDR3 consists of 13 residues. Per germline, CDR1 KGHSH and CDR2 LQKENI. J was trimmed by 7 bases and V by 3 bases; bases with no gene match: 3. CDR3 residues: CASSPSTGNEQFF. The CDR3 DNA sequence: TGTGCCAGCTCACCCTCGACAGGGAATGAGCAGTTCTTC.